What follows are 28 T cell receptor beta chains derived from one specimen sequenced in a study of T cells after yellow fever vaccination. TCRdb analysed the 5' RACE reads with MiXCR anew, one entry per CDR3 protein. Of just under 600,000 distinct CDR3 sequences listed, 13% are singletons. Source: PBMCs, taken on the day of the yellow fever booster vaccination. These receptors were obtained from a young man who received the YFV17D yellow fever vaccine.

This clonotype was detected only a few times. The chain links TRBV6-2 or TRBV6-3 to TRBJ2-1, with D perhaps matching TRBD2 (5 bases). The CDR3 loop spans 14 amino acids. V was cut by 6 bases and J by 6 bases, with 15 bases left in between. Germline CDR1 MNHEY, CDR2 SVGEGT. CDR3 DNA: TGTGCCAGCAGACCCGGACTCGATTCCAATGAGCAGTTCTTC. Its translation: CASRPGLDSNEQFF.

The chain uses TRBV5-1 and TRBJ2-7; 7 positions match TRBD2. The V segment lost 4 bases and the J segment 2 bases; nucleotides outside the gene matches: 6. This CDR3 has 14 residues. Germline CDR1 and CDR2: SGHRS and YFSETQ. The CDR3 nucleotides read TGCGCCAGCAGCAACCGGGACTACGCCTACGAGCAGTACTTC. Amino acids: CASSNRDYAYEQYF.

This chain links TRBV7-8 with TRBJ1-4; 7 nucleotides line up with TRBD1. The V and J ends lost 5 bases and 6 bases, in that order; junction bases with no gene match: 9. Germline V gene sequence: CDR1 SGHVS, CDR2 FQNEAQ. This CDR3 region has 15 residues. The CDR3 region is CASSARQGWDEKLFF. The CDR3 DNA follows: TGTGCCAGCAGCGCCCGACAGGGTTGGGATGAAAAACTGTTTTTT.

This clonotype was counted ten times or more. The rearrangement links TRBV5-1 to TRBJ2-7; 7 bases map to TRBD1. The CDR3 runs 13 residues. V lost 4 bases to trimming and J lost 7 bases; unmatched junction nucleotides: 8. Per germline, CDR1 SGHRS and CDR2 YFSETQ. The chain's CDR3 is CASSRQGSSEQYF. In DNA, the CDR3 is TGCGCCAGCAGCCGACAGGGAAGTAGTGAGCAGTACTTC.

This clonotype was picked up many times. The rearrangement joins TRBV20-1 to TRBJ2-7, with D perhaps assigned TRBD1 or TRBD2 (5 bases each). The germline V gene has CDR1 DFQATT and CDR2 SNEGSKA (reference sequence). The CDR3 consists of 11 residues. The CDR3 here is CSAAGGYEQYF. The CDR3, as DNA: TGCAGCGCTGCTGGGGGCTACGAGCAGTACTTC.

The chain couples TRBV28 to TRBJ2-3; D call uncertain. Germline CDR1 reads MDHEN; CDR2 reads SYDVKM. The ends were cut back, 3 bases at V and 2 bases at J, with 9 bases in the middle. This CDR3 is built from 14 residues. The CDR3 region has the DNA TGTGCCAGCAGTTTGGCACGGGCCACAGATACGCAGTATTTT. Protein: CASSLARATDTQYF.

In DNA form, the CDR3 reads TGTGCCAGCACCCCGAGTGTAAAGGGTTTTGGGACCACCGGGGAGCTGTTTTTT. This translates into CASTPSVKGFGTTGELFF. The chain is built from TRBV5-4 and TRBJ2-2, with D perhaps being TRBD1 or TRBD2 (5 bases each). With 6 bases removed from V and 4 bases from J, the gap between germline ends came to 25 bases. There are 18 residues in the CDR3. In germline, CDR1 is SGHNT, CDR2 YYREEE (reference sequence). The full variable domain, its missing parts supplied by reference TRBV5-4 and TRBJ2-2, is ETGVTQSPTHLIKTRGQQVTLRCSSQSGHNTVSWYQQALGQGPQFIFQYYREEENGRGNFPPRFSGLQFPNYSSELNVNALELDDSALYLCASTPSVKGFGTTGELFFGEGSRLTVL.

J is TRBJ2-7 and V is TRBV12-3 or TRBV12-4; 7 nucleotides align to TRBD1. CDR3 size: 18 residues. J gave up 11 bases and V 6 bases, and 28 bases lay outside the gene matches. The CDR3 sequence is CASSPPPGAGGLLTREYF. CDR3 bases: TGTGCCAGCAGCCCTCCTCCCGGGGCAGGGGGTCTCCTTACGAGGGAGTACTTC.

V and J are TRBV27 and TRBJ1-1; D is possibly TRBD1 (5 bases). This CDR3 spans 11 amino acids. From germline, CDR1 is MNHEY and CDR2 SMNVEV (reference sequence). Trimming removed 11 bases from V and 6 bases from J, with 13 bases in between. This CDR3 reads CAVGGGSEAFF. CDR3 DNA sequence: TGTGCCGTCGGGGGAGGGTCTGAAGCTTTCTTT.

The chain has TRBV9 and TRBJ2-7, with no clear D. In germline, CDR1 is SGDLS, CDR2 YYNGEE. The germline V and J ends were trimmed by 0 bases and 0 bases, with 4 bases remaining between them. The CDR3 is 13 amino acids. The CDR3 loop is CASSVDDSYEQYF. In DNA, the CDR3 is TGTGCCAGCAGCGTAGATGACTCCTACGAGCAGTACTTC.

V gene TRBV29-1 combines with J gene TRBJ2-3; D possibly matches TRBD1 or TRBD2 (6 bases each). Germline loops: CDR1 SQVTM, CDR2 ANQGSEA. This CDR3 is built from 13 residues. V was clipped by 4 bases and J by 2 bases, with 10 bases between them. As DNA, the CDR3 is TGCAGCGTTGGATCGGGGGCCACAGATACGCAGTATTTT. Amino acids: CSVGSGATDTQYF.

This clonotype was seen a few times. The rearrangement uses TRBV5-1 and TRBJ1-1; D is unresolved. This CDR3 spans 13 amino acids. The ends were cut back, 0 bases at V and 4 bases at J, with 7 bases in the middle. CDR1 is SGHRS, CDR2 YFSETQ, per germline. CDR3 DNA sequence: TGCGCCAGCAGCTTGGAAAGCGCCACTGAAGCTTTCTTT. This codes for CASSLESATEAFF. The whole variable domain, filled in from reference TRBV5-1 and TRBJ1-1, reads KAGVTQTPRYLIKTRGQQVTLSCSPISGHRSVSWYQQTPGQGLQFLFEYFSETQRNKGNFPGRFSGRQFSNSRSEMNVSTLELGDSALYLCASSLESATEAFFGQGTRLTVV.

This clonotype was seen a handful of times. The CDR3, as DNA: TGTGCCAGCAGTCCGTGGACTAGCGGAACGACAAATGAGCAGTTCTTC. Translating gives CASSPWTSGTTNEQFF. The chain links TRBV27 to TRBJ2-1; 10 bases map to TRBD2. V lost 5 bases to trimming and J lost 7 bases; unmatched junction nucleotides: 11. The germline gives CDR1 MNHEY, CDR2 SMNVEV (reference sequence). The CDR3 covers 16 residues.

This clonotype has more than one count but fewer than ten. This chain links TRBV7-2 with TRBJ2-7, with TRBD1 identical over 8 bases. This CDR3 contains 16 residues. CDR1 is SGHTA and CDR2 is FQGNSA in the germline V gene. The V segment lost 5 bases and the J segment 1 base; nucleotides outside the gene matches: 10. CDR3: CASSLFNRGDSYEQYF. The CDR3 DNA is TGTGCCAGCAGCCTATTTAACAGGGGGGATTCCTACGAGCAGTACTTC. The variable domain in full, completed from reference TRBV7-2 and TRBJ2-7, reads GAGVSQSPSNKVTEKGKDVELRCDPISGHTALYWYRQSLGQGLEFLIYFQGNSAPDKSGLPSDRFSAERTGGSVSTLTIQRTQQEDSAVYLCASSLFNRGDSYEQYFGPGTRLTVT.

There are a few counts of this clonotype. The chain combines TRBV18 with TRBJ2-5; D perhaps matches TRBD2 (6 bases). Trimming shortened V by 2 bases and J by 0 bases, and 16 bases separated the two germline ends. Germline lookup yields CDR1 KGHSH and CDR2 LQKENI. The CDR3 extends over 17 amino acids. Written as DNA, the CDR3 is TGTGCCAGCTCACCAGGGCGGGAAGACAGCAACCAAGAGACCCAGTACTTC. It encodes CASSPGREDSNQETQYF. The whole variable domain, remainder taken from reference TRBV18 and TRBJ2-5, is NAGVMQNPRHLVRRRGQEARLRCSPMKGHSHVYWYRQLPEEGLKFMVYLQKENIIDESGMPKERFSAEFPKEGPSILRIQQVVRGDSAAYFCASSPGREDSNQETQYFGPGTRLLVL.

This clonotype was picked up a small number of times. The chain uses TRBV7-9 and TRBJ1-1, with 9 nucleotides matching TRBD1. Germline V gives CDR1 SEHNR, CDR2 FQNEAQ (reference sequence). V lost 7 bases to trimming and J lost 5 bases; unmatched junction nucleotides: 8. The CDR3 has 14 amino acids. CDR3 in DNA: TGTGCCAGCAACGCACAGGGGGCGCGTACTGAAGCTTTCTTT. Translation: CASNAQGARTEAFF.

This clonotype was counted a few times. The chain couples TRBV5-1 to TRBJ2-1, with D hard to call. CDR3 length: 15 residues. Trimming stripped 2 bases from V and 0 bases from J, with 9 bases between. Germline lookup yields CDR1 SGHRS and CDR2 YFSETQ. CDR3 bases: TGCGCCAGCAGCTTCCTAGAGAGCTCCTACAATGAGCAGTTCTTC. It translates to CASSFLESSYNEQFF.

This clonotype was observed a few times. The chain joins TRBV27 to TRBJ1-4; tentative D call: TRBD1 (5 bases). This CDR3 comprises 15 residues. Germline CDR1 MNHEY, CDR2 SMNVEV (reference sequence). V shed 3 bases and J shed 3 bases, with 11 bases lying between them. Here the CDR3 DNA reads TGTGCCAGCAGTTTTTGGCAGGGAGCTAATGAAAAACTGTTTTTT. It yields the protein CASSFWQGANEKLFF.

The genes are TRBV23-1 and TRBJ2-1, with 8 bases identical to TRBD1. TRBV23-1 is noted as an ORF with a role that remains uncertain. CDR3 length: 14 amino acids. Unmatched junction bases numbered 3, after V lost 3 bases and J lost 5 bases. CDR3 sequence reads: CASSQSDRDNEQFF. Here the CDR3 DNA reads TGCGCCAGCAGTCAGTCGGACAGGGACAATGAGCAGTTCTTC.

The table lists this clonotype with many counts. The rearrangement joins TRBV12-3 or TRBV12-4 to TRBJ2-4, with 7 bases lining up with TRBD1. CDR3 length equals 15 residues. J lost 15 bases, V lost 7 bases, and 21 bases had no gene match. As DNA, the CDR3 is TGTGCCAGCAAAGGGACAGCCGGTATCCACCGTCCCTGGTACTTC. This translates into CASKGTAGIHRPWYF.

This sequence joins TRBV7-2 and TRBJ2-1; D call uncertain. The CDR3 is 12 amino acids. CDR1 and CDR2 from the germline V gene are SGHTA and FQGNSA. Trimming stripped 6 bases from V and 9 bases from J, with 12 bases between. The CDR3 protein is CASSSSVGEQFF. As DNA, the CDR3 is TGTGCCAGCAGTTCGAGTGTGGGTGAGCAGTTCTTC.

This clonotype has only a few counts. The rearrangement links TRBV12-3 or TRBV12-4 to TRBJ2-7; 12 nucleotides match TRBD1. Trimming cost V 4 bases and J 7 bases; bases outside gene matches: 5. The CDR3 loop spans 14 amino acids. CDR3 residues: CASSSGTGGWEQYF. The DNA for the CDR3 is TGTGCCAGCAGTTCCGGGACAGGGGGCTGGGAGCAGTACTTC.

In this sample, this clonotype turned up many times. The chain is built from TRBV3-1 and TRBJ1-2; D ambiguous. V gave up 4 bases and J gave up 8 bases, with 17 bases separating them. The CDR3 has 14 residues. Germline CDR1 and CDR2: LGHDT and YNNKEL (reference sequence). CDR3 loop: CASSPKVAGQGYTF. DNA of the CDR3: TGTGCCAGCAGCCCAAAGGTGGCAGGTCAAGGCTACACCTTC.

This rearrangement joins TRBV5-5 to TRBJ1-4; possibly TRBD1 for D (5 bases). The ends were cut back, 0 bases at V and 7 bases at J, with 7 bases in the middle. This CDR3 has 13 residues. Germline CDR1 reads SGHKS; CDR2 reads YYEKEE (reference sequence). CDR3 sequence: CASSLGDSEKLFF. CDR3 sequence (DNA): TGTGCCAGCAGCTTGGGGGACTCTGAAAAACTGTTTTTT. Combining the CDR3 with reference TRBV5-5 and TRBJ1-4 gives the whole variable domain DAGVTQSPTHLIKTRGQQVTLRCSPISGHKSVSWYQQVLGQGPQFIFQYYEKEERGRGNFPDRFSARQFPNYSSELNVNALLLGDSALYLCASSLGDSEKLFFGSGTQLSVL.

The CDR3 DNA sequence: TGTGCCAGCAGTCAACCGGGACAGATTCTCTCTGGGTCCGACAACGTCCTGACTTTC. This translates into CASSQPGQILSGSDNVLTF. This chain connects TRBV27 to TRBJ2-6; 7 bases align to TRBD1. There are 19 residues in the CDR3. J gave up 9 bases and V 5 bases, and 22 bases lay outside the gene matches. Germline assignment: CDR1 MNHEY and CDR2 SMNVEV (reference sequence). Supplemented by reference TRBV27 and TRBJ2-6, the full variable domain reads EAQVTQNPRYLITVTGKKLTVTCSQNMNHEYMSWYRQDPGLGLRQIYYSMNVEVTDKGDVPEGYKVSRKEKRNFPLILESPSPNQTSLYFCASSQPGQILSGSDNVLTFGAGSRLTVL.

The sample holds a few counts of this clonotype. This chain uses TRBV6-5 with TRBJ2-7, with a tentative D call TRBD1 (6 bases). The germline V and J ends were trimmed by 2 bases and 0 bases, with 23 bases remaining between them. Germline CDR1 is MNHEY and CDR2 is SVGAGI. The length of the CDR3 is 19 residues. The CDR3 DNA sequence: TGTGCCAGCAGTTACACCGACAGTACAAGGACAGCCCGCTCCTACGAGCAGTACTTC. Translating it yields CASSYTDSTRTARSYEQYF.

The rearrangement joins TRBV11-3 to TRBJ2-1; TRBD1 is a possible D gene (5 bases). This CDR3 is 14 amino acids long. V lost 5 bases and J 8 bases, leaving 16 bases between the germline ends. Germline V gene data show CDR1 as SGHNT and CDR2 as YENEEA. As DNA, the CDR3 is TGTGCCAGCAGCCCTAGGGGTCCCACGCATGAGCAGTTCTTC. Translating it yields CASSPRGPTHEQFF.

The chain couples TRBV21-1 to TRBJ2-1; the D call of TRBD1 is as the table states it, not checked on the DNA. TRBV21-1 is annotated as a pseudogene. The CDR3 sequence is 17 residues long. The CDR3 loop is CASSKGGSHLSYNEQFF. For the CDR3, the DNA is TGTGCCAGCAGCAAAGGGGGGAGTCATCTCTCCTACAATGAGCAGTTCTTC.